This T cell receptor beta chain was profiled in a study of response to subunit inactivated influenza vaccine. This clonotype has ten or more counts. TCRdb re-called the RT-PCR reads through MiXCR, storing one row per CDR3 protein. Counted here are roughly 500,000 distinct CDR3 sequences, approximately 22% occurring once; the ten biggest clones make up about 3%. These data also featured in a second study, about T cells expressing NK-cell markers. That work contributes: For TCR beta, cDNA was produced by 5'RACE template switching with UMIs.

This clonotype was obtained from a middle-aged man who received an inactivated influenza vaccine. The starting material was CD4+ T cells sorted from PBMCs, obtained less than 13 days after vaccination.

CDR3 sequence: CAWSVMGTGNEQFF. CDR3 nucleotide sequence: TGTGCCTGGAGTGTAATGGGTACGGGCAATGAGCAGTTCTTC. The chain couples TRBV30 to TRBJ2-1; D gene uncertain. CDR3 length: 14 residues. V lost 0 bases to trimming and J lost 6 bases, with 12 bases between them. Germline loops: CDR1 GTSNPN, CDR2 SVGIG (reference sequence). The entire variable domain, with the rest obtained from reference TRBV30 and TRBJ2-1, is as follows: SQTIHQWPATLVQPVGSPLSLECTVEGTSNPNLYWYRQAAGRGLQLLFYSVGIGQISSEVPQNLSASRPQDRQFILSSKKLLLSDSGFYLCAWSVMGTGNEQFFGPGTRLTVL.